This T cell receptor beta chain was captured by sequencing in a study of PD-L1 blockade in urothelial cancer. The overall study: Atezolizumab therapy began for patients in 2014, dosed at 1,200 mg intravenously every 3 weeks. Twenty-five of the 29 patients were men with bladder-origin urothelial cancer. Each participant's history included 0 to 3 prior chemotherapy regimens. Blood was tested 3 weeks (second dose) and 6 weeks into treatment.

Generated by immunoSEQ multiplex PCR, the TCRdb table keeps only in-frame clones and is missing some. The data contain about 120,000 clones, roughly 88% of them singletons. The CDR3 runs 14 residues. V lost 1 base to trimming and J lost 3 bases, with 7 bases between them. Germline V gene lookup returns CDR1 SGHRS and CDR2 YFSETQ. Time point given: peripheral blood 6 weeks after treatment start. Sequences were derived from PBMCs, sampled around atezolizumab (anti-PD-L1) treatment. The V call is TRBV5-1, the J call TRBJ2-2; D is perhaps TRBD2 (5 bases). The sequence came from a man aged 50-59 years with urothelial cancer. The CDR3 bases are TGCGCCAGCAGCTTGATCGGGGACACCGGGGAGCTGTTTTTT. It specifies CASSLIGDTGELFF.